This is a list of T cell receptor beta chains from one sample in a study of shared clonotypes between healthy human individuals. Generated by immunoSEQ multiplex PCR, the TCRdb table keeps only in-frame clones and is missing some. Of hundreds of thousands of clones in the sample, roughly three quarters were seen once. The sequencing input was PBMCs. The source is a woman in her thirties or forties in good health. Some clones in this sample may be carry-over from other donors' samples. The CDR3 runs from the conserved cysteine through the conserved F or W. A D gene is named only where the DNA matches it firmly. Clone size is shown for a subset of rows, as once, few, many or a class of expanded clone.

d_gene	j_gene	abundance	v_gene	CDR3aa	CDR3nt
NA	TRBJ1-5	few	TRBV2	CASRAGTLNQPQHF	TGTGCCAGCAGGGCAGGGACTCTCAATCAGCCCCAGCATTTT
TRBD2	TRBJ2-1	NA	TRBV2	CASLLAGGFNEQFF	TGTGCCAGCTTGTTAGCGGGAGGGTTCAATGAGCAGTTCTTC
NA	TRBJ2-5	NA	TRBV7-6	CASSSLVFYDRAIETQYF	TGTGCCAGCAGCTCATTGGTATTTTACGACCGGGCCATAGAGACCCAGTACTTC
TRBD2	TRBJ2-2	NA	TRBV2	CASSEREANTGELFF	TGTGCCAGCAGTGAACGGGAGGCGAACACCGGGGAGCTGTTTTTT
NA	TRBJ2-1	NA	TRBV15	CATSRDPGTGNEQFF	TGTGCCACCAGCAGAGACCCAGGGACGGGGAATGAGCAGTTCTTC
TRBD1	TRBJ2-2	NA	TRBV5-1	CASRGQGIGELFF	TGCGCCAGTCGAGGACAGGGGATCGGGGAGCTGTTTTTT
NA	TRBJ2-7	once	TRBV10-3	CAISDIGPYEQYF	TGTGCCATCAGTGACATAGGCCCCTACGAGCAGTACTTC
TRBD2	TRBJ2-7	NA	TRBV6-6	CASSASGAYEQYF	TGTGCCAGCAGTGCTAGCGGGGCGTACGAGCAGTACTTC
NA	TRBJ2-5	NA	TRBV7-7	CASSLDYGETQYF	TGTGCTAGCAGCCTCGACTACGGAGAGACCCAGTACTTC
NA	TRBJ2-7	NA	TRBV9	CASSASGSVTYEQYF	TGTGCCAGCAGCGCATCGGGATCGGTCACCTACGAGCAGTACTTC
TRBD1	TRBJ2-7	NA	TRBV28	CASSDTRTGGSYEQYF	TGTGCCAGCAGTGACACCCGGACAGGGGGGTCCTACGAGCAGTACTTC
NA	TRBJ1-4	few	TRBV28	CASSLPSGEGEKLFF	TGTGCCAGCAGTTTACCCTCTGGGGAGGGTGAAAAACTGTTTTTT
NA	TRBJ2-2	NA	TRBV7-2	CASSFWRGNTGELFF	TGTGCCAGCAGCTTCTGGCGGGGGAACACCGGGGAGCTGTTTTTT
NA	TRBJ2-6	NA	TRBV9	CASSPRGADPPGANVLTF	TGTGCCAGCAGCCCCCGGGGAGCAGATCCTCCTGGGGCCAACGTCCTGACTTTC
NA	TRBJ1-3	NA	TRBV4-2	CASNNPTEPSGNTIYF	TGTGCCAGCAACAATCCGACAGAGCCTTCTGGAAACACCATATATTTT
NA	TRBJ1-1	NA	TRBV28	CASSLHLEAFF	TGTGCCAGCAGTTTGCACCTTGAAGCTTTCTTT
TRBD2	TRBJ2-1	NA	TRBV7-3	CASSSGLAAGEQFF	TGTGCCAGCAGCTCGGGACTAGCGGCGGGTGAGCAGTTCTTC
TRBD2	TRBJ2-5	NA	TRBV30	CAWSWGGRETQYF	TGTGCCTGGAGTTGGGGGGGTCGGGAGACCCAGTACTTC
TRBD1	TRBJ2-1	NA	TRBV7-3	CASSLNDRGYEQFF	TGTGCCAGCAGCTTAAACGACAGGGGGTATGAGCAGTTCTTC
NA	TRBJ2-2	NA	TRBV6-5	CASSADDTGELFF	TGTGCCAGCAGTGCGGACGACACCGGGGAGCTGTTTTTT
NA	TRBJ2-1	NA	TRBV5-4	CASSLGIGDEQFF	TGTGCCAGCAGCTTGGGGATCGGGGATGAGCAGTTCTTC
NA	TRBJ1-2	NA	TRBV15	CATSRELGRGGLGYTF	TGTGCCACCAGCAGAGAACTAGGGAGAGGAGGCTTAGGCTACACCTTC
TRBD1	TRBJ1-1	NA	TRBV5-1	CASSLTGGTEAFF	TGCGCCAGCAGCTTAACAGGGGGCACTGAAGCTTTCTTT
TRBD1	TRBJ1-4	NA	TRBV18	CASSPPGTAREKLFF	TGTGCCAGCTCACCACCCGGGACAGCTCGCGAAAAACTGTTTTTT
NA	TRBJ2-5	NA	TRBV5-1	CASSLGGSGMETQYF	TGCGCCAGCAGCTTGGGGGGGTCAGGGATGGAGACCCAGTACTTC
NA	TRBJ1-4	NA	TRBV5-1	CASSLNSLGEKLFF	TGCGCCAGCAGCTTGAACTCGCTAGGTGAAAAACTGTTTTTT
NA	TRBJ1-2	NA	TRBV15	CATSREEYGYTF	TGTGCCACCAGCAGAGAGGAGTATGGCTACACCTTC
TRBD2	TRBJ2-1	NA	TRBV7-3	CASSLGGSSGEQFF	TGTGCCAGCAGCTTAGGCGGGAGTAGCGGTGAGCAGTTCTTC
TRBD2	TRBJ2-2	NA	TRBV5-1	CASSRSTREAGELFF	TGCGCCAGCAGCCGCAGCACGCGGGAGGCCGGGGAGCTGTTTTTT
TRBD2	TRBJ2-3	NA	TRBV5-5	CASSTAGDRFTDTQYF	TGTGCCAGCAGCACCGCGGGGGACCGCTTCACAGATACGCAGTATTTT
TRBD2	TRBJ2-1	NA	TRBV23-1	CASSQSGGLLGGEQFF	TGCGCCAGCAGTCAATCCGGGGGACTACTGGGTGGTGAGCAGTTCTTC
TRBD1	TRBJ2-7	NA	TRBV30	CAAPRTGISYEQYF	TGTGCCGCACCCAGGACAGGGATCTCCTACGAGCAGTACTTC
NA	TRBJ1-2	NA	TRBV6-6	CASSPGMAYGYTF	TGTGCCAGCAGTCCGGGGATGGCGTATGGCTACACCTTC
NA	TRBJ2-5	NA	TRBV2	CASIQGSSETQYF	TGTGCCAGCATTCAAGGGTCTTCAGAGACCCAGTACTTC
NA	TRBJ1-2	NA	TRBV19	CASSTVHGTIYGYTF	TGTGCCAGTAGTACAGTCCATGGGACCATCTATGGCTACACCTTC
NA	TRBJ1-1	NA	TRBV7-3	CASSLNGGLRTEAFF	TGTGCCAGCAGCTTAAACGGGGGTCTGAGGACTGAAGCTTTCTTT
NA	TRBJ2-2	NA	TRBV27	CASSFWRNTGELFF	TGTGCCAGCAGTTTTTGGCGAAACACCGGGGAGCTGTTTTTT
NA	TRBJ1-4	NA	TRBV30	CAWRDSNEKLFF	TGTGCCTGGAGGGACAGTAATGAAAAACTGTTTTTT
NA	TRBJ1-4	once	TRBV5-4	CASSLGRDNEKLFF	TGTGCCAGCAGCTTGGGGAGGGATAATGAAAAACTGTTTTTT
TRBD1	TRBJ1-2	few	TRBV7-9	CASRKIFRDSYGYTF	TGTGCCAGCAGGAAGATATTCAGGGACAGCTATGGCTACACCTTC
NA	TRBJ2-5	NA	TRBV11-2	CASSSRLSGQETQYF	TGTGCCAGCAGCTCCCGACTGTCGGGGCAAGAGACCCAGTACTTC
TRBD1	TRBJ1-2	NA	TRBV30	CAWSGYRGLTNYGYTF	TGTGCCTGGAGTGGCTACAGGGGGCTGACCAACTATGGCTACACCTTC
NA	TRBJ2-7	NA	TRBV5-1	CASSWYDTYEQYF	TGCGCCAGCAGCTGGTACGACACCTACGAGCAGTACTTC
TRBD1	TRBJ1-2	NA	TRBV28	CASSTPGTGGRYGYTF	TGTGCCAGCTCCACCCCGGGGACAGGGGGCCGCTATGGCTACACCTTC
TRBD2	TRBJ2-7	NA	TRBV29-1	CSVGGGLAGAYEQYF	TGCAGCGTTGGGGGGGGACTAGCGGGAGCCTACGAGCAGTACTTC
NA	TRBJ2-3	NA	TRBV9	CASSPRGAQADTQYF	TGTGCCAGCAGCCCACGGGGGGCGCAGGCAGATACGCAGTATTTT
TRBD1	TRBJ1-5	NA	TRBV28	CASSSYGTGDNQPQHF	TGTGCCAGCAGTTCCTATGGGACAGGGGACAATCAGCCCCAGCATTTT
NA	TRBJ1-4	few	TRBV15	CATSRLGEKLFF	TGTGCCACCAGCAGATTGGGGGAAAAACTGTTTTTT
TRBD2	TRBJ2-1	NA	TRBV7-6	CASSLLAGLNEQFF	TGTGCCAGCAGCTTACTAGCGGGATTAAATGAGCAGTTCTTC
NA	TRBJ2-5	NA	TRBV4-1	CASSSGWETQYF	TGCGCCAGCAGCTCCGGGTGGGAGACCCAGTACTTC